A selection of T cell receptor beta chains follows, all from one sample in a study of cytomegalovirus exposure and HLA in healthy donors. Clones were sequenced by immunoSEQ multiplex PCR, and TCRdb holds only the in-frame ones, with some missing. The sample holds over 150,000 clones; 75% to 90% are singletons and the top ten take about 2%. The sequencing sample was made of PBMCs. All receptors come from a human donor in good health. The CDR3 runs from the conserved cysteine through the conserved F or W. D genes are given only for firm matches. The size entry is marked missing in some rows and otherwise reads once, few, many or a size class.

j_call,d_call,v_call,clone_size,cdr3_aa,cdr3_nt
TRBJ1-3,TRBD1,TRBV25-1,-,CASSYGGTGHTIYF,TGTGCCAGCTCCTACGGGGGGACAGGGCACACCATATATTTT
TRBJ1-5,-,TRBV4-2,-,CASSQGSTGNQPQHF,TGTGCCAGCAGCCAAGGTTCGACAGGCAATCAGCCCCAGCATTTT
TRBJ2-5,TRBD1,TRBV2,once,CASFQGATIQETQYF,TGTGCCAGCTTCCAGGGGGCGACCATCCAAGAGACCCAGTACTTC
TRBJ2-3,TRBD2,TRBV15,-,CATSGGLAGGTDTQYF,TGTGCCACCAGCGGGGGACTAGCGGGGGGAACAGATACGCAGTATTTT
TRBJ2-2,-,TRBV10-3,-,CAIAGGTGELFF,TGTGCCATAGCGGGTGGCACCGGGGAGCTGTTTTTT
TRBJ2-2,-,TRBV11-3,-,CASSLERRGELFF,TGTGCCAGCAGCTTAGAGAGGCGTGGGGAGCTGTTTTTT
TRBJ1-5,-,TRBV5-4,-,CASSFVRELNQPQHF,TGTGCCAGCAGCTTCGTCCGAGAACTCAATCAGCCCCAGCATTTT
TRBJ1-2,TRBD1,TRBV2,once,CASSVDRNDYYGYTF,TGTGCCAGCAGCGTGGACAGGAACGACTACTATGGCTACACCTTC
TRBJ1-2,-,TRBV2,-,CASGPPRGGYGYTF,TGTGCCAGCGGCCCCCCGAGAGGGGGCTATGGCTACACCTTC
TRBJ1-4,-,TRBV7-8,-,CASSPSGGLREKLFF,TGTGCCAGCAGCCCGTCGGGGGGGTTAAGAGAAAAACTGTTTTTT
TRBJ1-2,-,TRBV10-3,-,CAITAGQGGYTF,TGTGCCATCACCGCAGGGCAGGGGGGCTACACCTTC
TRBJ2-7,TRBD1,TRBV4-2,-,CASSQVVSGGFGEQYF,TGTGCCAGCAGCCAAGTCGTTTCAGGGGGCTTTGGCGAGCAGTACTTC
TRBJ2-2,-,TRBV9,-,CASSVDPGVAGELFF,TGTGCCAGCAGCGTAGACCCAGGGGTTGCCGGGGAGCTGTTTTTT
TRBJ2-2,-,TRBV14,few,CASSQMASFTGELFF,TGTGCCAGCAGCCAAATGGCCAGTTTCACCGGGGAGCTGTTTTTT
TRBJ1-2,-,TRBV5-1,-,CASSPGTSSDYGYTF,TGCGCCAGCAGCCCCGGGACATCCTCCGATTATGGCTACACCTTC
TRBJ1-4,TRBD1,TRBV4-3,few,CASSQEILDRGIATNEKLFF,TGCGCCAGCAGCCAAGAGATACTGGACAGGGGGATCGCAACTAATGAAAAACTGTTTTTT
TRBJ2-2,TRBD1,TRBV9,-,CASSPGTVPEGELFF,TGTGCCAGCAGCCCAGGGACAGTTCCTGAAGGGGAGCTGTTTTTT
TRBJ2-5,-,TRBV7-8,-,CASSRRTDTGETQYF,TGTGCCAGCAGCCGACGGACGGACACTGGGGAGACCCAGTACTTC
TRBJ1-4,-,TRBV4-3,-,CASSRVSAGGSNEKLFF,TGCGCCAGCAGCCGAGTCTCCGCGGGGGGTTCTAATGAAAAACTGTTTTTT
TRBJ1-2,TRBD1,TRBV9,-,CASSPHSGTGNGYTF,TGTGCCAGCAGCCCTCATTCCGGGACAGGGAATGGCTACACCTTC
TRBJ1-1,-,TRBV6-1,-,CASSGLRGNTEAFF,TGTGCCAGCAGTGGGCTCCGGGGGAACACTGAAGCTTTCTTT
TRBJ2-1,-,TRBV4-3,few,CASSQAVLAEQFF,TGCGCCAGCAGCCAAGCAGTCTTGGCTGAGCAGTTCTTC
TRBJ2-1,TRBD1,TRBV29-1,once,CSVGGQGSYNEQFF,TGCAGCGTTGGAGGACAGGGGTCCTACAATGAGCAGTTCTTC
TRBJ1-1,-,TRBV6-5,once,CASSSPSGGYTEAFF,TGTGCCAGCAGCAGCCCGTCGGGGGGTTACACTGAAGCTTTCTTT
TRBJ2-7,TRBD1,TRBV4-3,once,CASSQAKWDSSYEQYF,TGCGCCAGCAGCCAAGCTAAGTGGGACAGCTCCTACGAGCAGTACTTC
TRBJ1-5,-,TRBV4-1,-,CASSQDGYLQSQHF,TGCGCCAGCAGCCAAGATGGATATCTACAGTCCCAGCATTTT
TRBJ1-1,-,TRBV7-9,-,CASSLVGTDEAFF,TGTGCCAGCAGCTTAGTGGGGACTGATGAAGCTTTCTTT
TRBJ1-1,-,TRBV5-6,few,CASSFLGVGGTEAFF,TGTGCCAGCAGCTTTTTGGGGGTCGGGGGCACTGAAGCTTTCTTT